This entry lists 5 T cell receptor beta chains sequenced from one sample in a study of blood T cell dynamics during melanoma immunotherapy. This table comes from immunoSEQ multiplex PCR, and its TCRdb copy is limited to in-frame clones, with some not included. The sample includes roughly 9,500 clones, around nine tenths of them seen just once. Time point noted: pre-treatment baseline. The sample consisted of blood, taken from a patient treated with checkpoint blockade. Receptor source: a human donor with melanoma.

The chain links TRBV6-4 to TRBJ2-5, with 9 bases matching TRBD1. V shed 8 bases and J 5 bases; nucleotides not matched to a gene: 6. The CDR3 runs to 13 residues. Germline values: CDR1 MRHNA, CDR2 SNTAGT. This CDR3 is CASPQGAWETQYF. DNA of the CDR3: TGTGCCAGCCCACAGGGGGCCTGGGAGACCCAGTACTTC.

The CDR3 loop reads CATSRDRGKGYGYTF. As DNA, the CDR3 is TGTGCCACCAGCAGAGATCGGGGGAAGGGGTATGGCTACACCTTC. The V gene is TRBV15, the J gene TRBJ1-2, with D tentatively TRBD1 (5 bases). The ends were cut back, 0 bases at V and 5 bases at J, with 13 bases in the middle. CDR3 size: 15 residues. Germline values: CDR1 LNHNV, CDR2 YYDKDF (reference sequence).

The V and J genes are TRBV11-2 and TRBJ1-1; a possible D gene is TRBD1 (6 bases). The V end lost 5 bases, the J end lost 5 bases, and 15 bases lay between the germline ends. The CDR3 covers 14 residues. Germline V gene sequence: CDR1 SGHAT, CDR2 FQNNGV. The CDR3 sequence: CASSPGTRGTEAFF. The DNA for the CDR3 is TGTGCCAGCAGCCCCGGGACAAGGGGGACTGAAGCTTTCTTT.

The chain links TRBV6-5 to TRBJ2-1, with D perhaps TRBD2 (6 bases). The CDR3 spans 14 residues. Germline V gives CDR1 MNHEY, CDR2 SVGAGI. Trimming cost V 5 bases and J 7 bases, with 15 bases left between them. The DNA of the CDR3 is TGTGCCAGCAGTCGGGACCCGGGGGTAAATGAGCAGTTCTTC. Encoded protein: CASSRDPGVNEQFF.

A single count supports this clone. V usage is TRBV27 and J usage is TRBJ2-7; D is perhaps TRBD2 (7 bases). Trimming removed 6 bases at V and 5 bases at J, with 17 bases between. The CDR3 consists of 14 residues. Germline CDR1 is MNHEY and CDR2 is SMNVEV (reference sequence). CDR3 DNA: TGTGCCAGCAGCCACCATCGGGGGGCCCACGAGCAGTACTTC. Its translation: CASSHHRGAHEQYF.